These 17 T cell receptor beta chains share one sample of origin, sequenced in a study of beta chain features in type 1 diabetes (dated by TCRdb to 2016 to 2018). Receptor amplification or capture employed the immunoSEQ multiplex PCR assay. The entire isolated RNA was reverse transcribed using the High Capacity cDNA Reverse Transcription Kit, and thus expressed TCRB transcripts were sequenced. In TCRdb, the immuneACCESS table is reduced to in-frame sequences with V and J assigned. These tables do not hold every clone; where another copy was compared, an unresolved V gene accounts for under half, and the others remain unexplained. Across this sample there are under 250,000 clones, with 27% seen only once. The ten largest make up 3.5% to 4.5% of the sample. Sequencing was carried out using central memory CD4+ T cells from blood. Every receptor here comes from a man younger than 40 in good health.

This clone was counted between two and nine times. This chain uses TRBV9 with TRBJ2-1, with D possibly TRBD2 on 6 matching bases. Germline values: CDR1 SGDLS, CDR2 YYNGEE. CDR3 length: 16 residues. V was pared by 3 bases and J by 3 bases, with 16 bases between. The CDR3 nucleotides are TGTGCCAGCAGCGCACATTCCGGGACTGGCTACAATGAGCAGTTCTTC. It encodes CASSAHSGTGYNEQFF.

The chain employs TRBV19 and TRBJ2-6; a weak D match, TRBD1 (5 bases). Germline CDR1 and CDR2: LNHDA and SQIVND (reference sequence). The CDR3 sequence is 15 residues long. Trimming shortened V by 6 bases and J by 0 bases, and 9 bases separated the two germline ends. The CDR3 sequence is CASRDTRSGANVLTF. CDR3 nucleotides: TGTGCCAGTAGGGACACCCGCTCTGGGGCCAACGTCCTGACTTTC.

A few counts support this clone. The chain combines TRBV9 with TRBJ2-1; D not certain. The CDR3 is 12 residues long. Germline V lookup: CDR1 SGDLS, CDR2 YYNGEE. Deletions cut 0 bases from V and 10 bases from J, with 8 bases between. The CDR3: CASSVASHEQFF. CDR3 bases: TGTGCCAGCAGCGTAGCTAGTCACGAGCAGTTCTTC. The entire variable domain, with the rest obtained from reference TRBV9 and TRBJ2-1, is as follows: DSGVTQTPKHLITATGQRVTLRCSPRSGDLSVYWYQQSLDQGLQFLIQYYNGEERAKGNILERFSAQQFPDLHSELNLSSLELGDSALYFCASSVASHEQFFGPGTRLTVL.

The rearrangement uses TRBV5-1 and TRBJ2-7, with 9 bases matching TRBD1. Germline-derived CDR1 and CDR2 are SGHRS and YFSETQ. Trimming at V came to 4 bases and at J to 6 bases, leaving 11 bases not matched to a gene. CDR3 size: 15 residues. The CDR3 DNA reads TGCGCCAGCAGCCCTCGGACAGGGGAAGAGGGCGAGCAGTACTTC. It is translated as CASSPRTGEEGEQYF.

This clone was detected many times. The chain has TRBV7-9 and TRBJ2-1, with D hard to call. Trimming shortened V by 3 bases and J by 10 bases, and 10 bases separated the two germline ends. The CDR3 contains 12 residues. CDR1 and CDR2 (germline): SEHNR, FQNEAQ (reference sequence). The CDR3 coding sequence is TGTGCCAGCAGCTTGGAAGGCCGGGAGCAGTTCTTC. Protein: CASSLEGREQFF.

This clone was seen a handful of times. The same CDR3 also results from other DNA sequences found in this sample. This sequence joins TRBV6-5 and TRBJ1-5; 7 bases line up with TRBD1. Unmatched junction bases numbered 11, after V lost 8 bases and J lost 7 bases. The CDR3 is made up of 14 amino acids. Germline CDR1 is MNHEY and CDR2 is SVGAGI. CDR3 sequence reads: CASSPQGRGQPQHF. CDR3 coding DNA: TGTGCCAGCTCGCCACAGGGGAGGGGACAGCCCCAGCATTTT.

At least ten counts were recorded for this clone. The chain combines TRBV7-8 with TRBJ1-6, with D possibly matching TRBD1 (5 bases). The CDR3 has 17 amino acids. CDR1 and CDR2 (germline): SGHVS, FQNEAQ. Trimming shortened V by 5 bases and J by 4 bases, and 18 bases separated the two germline ends. CDR3 in amino acids: CASSNRWGDQYNSPLHF. The CDR3 DNA is TGTGCCAGCAGCAACCGGTGGGGGGATCAGTATAATTCACCCCTCCACTTT.

This clone was seen more than once but under ten times. The chain joins TRBV7-2 to TRBJ2-3, with D perhaps matching TRBD1 (6 bases). V gave up 5 bases and J gave up 5 bases, with 8 bases separating them. The CDR3 has 12 amino acids. Germline CDR1 reads SGHTA; CDR2 reads FQGNSA. The CDR3 spells CASSQGRDTQYF. CDR3 DNA: TGTGCCAGCAGCCAGGGGAGAGATACGCAGTATTTT. Variable domain in full (rest from reference TRBV7-2 and TRBJ2-3): GAGVSQSPSNKVTEKGKDVELRCDPISGHTALYWYRQSLGQGLEFLIYFQGNSAPDKSGLPSDRFSAERTGGSVSTLTIQRTQQEDSAVYLCASSQGRDTQYFGPGTRLTVL.

This chain uses TRBV4-1 with TRBJ2-6; D is unresolved. This CDR3 has 18 residues. The V and J ends lost 1 base and 2 bases respectively, with 15 bases between them. The germline gives CDR1 MGHRA, CDR2 YSYEKL. CDR3 sequence reads: CASSQGGMIVAGANVLTF. The CDR3 region has the DNA TGCGCCAGCAGCCAAGGGGGAATGATCGTCGCTGGGGCCAACGTCCTGACTTTC.

This clone was seen only a few times. The genes are TRBV2 and TRBJ2-5, with a possible D match to TRBD2 (5 bases). The CDR3 extends over 15 amino acids. V was shortened by 4 bases and J by 2 bases, with 14 bases between the two germline ends. CDR1 and CDR2 from the germline V gene are SNHLY and FYNNEI. CDR3 residues: CASSVDWTDQETQYF. In DNA form, the CDR3 reads TGTGCCAGCAGTGTGGATTGGACTGATCAAGAGACCCAGTACTTC.

This clone was counted a few times. The CDR3 DNA sequence: TGTGCCAGTAGTAGGGACAGGCATGGCACTGAAGCTTTCTTT. This codes for CASSRDRHGTEAFF. This chain uses TRBV19 with TRBJ1-1; 8 bases are a match to TRBD1. Unmatched junction bases numbered 5, after V lost 4 bases and J lost 4 bases. The CDR3 has 14 residues. The germline gives CDR1 LNHDA, CDR2 SQIVND (reference sequence).

This clone has just a few counts. The CDR3: CATSIRLAGEGEQFF. The CDR3 bases are TGTGCCACCAGCATTCGACTAGCGGGGGAGGGTGAGCAGTTCTTC. V usage is TRBV15 and J usage is TRBJ2-1, with 12 bases that match TRBD2. CDR1 is LNHNV, CDR2 YYDKDF, per germline (reference sequence). The CDR3 has 15 residues. Trimming removed 4 bases from V and 9 bases from J; junction bases left unmatched: 7.

This chain uses TRBV7-9 with TRBJ1-2; D possibly corresponds to TRBD1 (6 bases). There are 12 residues in the CDR3. Trimming took off 3 bases at V and 8 bases at J, with 10 bases between the two ends. The germline V gene encodes CDR1 SEHNR and CDR2 FQNEAQ (reference sequence). The CDR3 DNA reads TGTGCCAGCAGCTTGGACAGCTCCGGCTACACCTTC. It encodes CASSLDSSGYTF.

This clone was recorded a few times. The chain carries TRBV29-1 and TRBJ2-1, with 10 bases identical to TRBD1. The CDR3 spans 14 residues. Trimming cost V 6 bases and J 3 bases; bases outside gene matches: 5. Germline CDR1 reads SQVTM; CDR2 reads ANQGSEA. The CDR3 spells CSVRDRGIYNEQFF. CDR3 in DNA: TGCAGCGTAAGGGACAGGGGCATCTACAATGAGCAGTTCTTC.

The V gene is TRBV7-9, the J gene TRBJ2-3, with D tentatively TRBD1 or TRBD2 (5 bases each). The CDR3 consists of 17 residues. Per the germline V gene, CDR1 is SEHNR and CDR2 is FQNEAQ (reference sequence). V was cut by 0 bases and J by 1 base, with 14 bases left in between. In DNA, the CDR3 is TGTGCCAGCAGCTTAGCGGTCGGGGCTCCGGGCACAGATACGCAGTATTTT. It yields the protein CASSLAVGAPGTDTQYF.

J is TRBJ2-6 and V is TRBV7-9; no clear D gene. Trimming removed 5 bases at V and 0 bases at J, with 8 bases between. This CDR3 is 15 amino acids long. Germline assignment: CDR1 SEHNR and CDR2 FQNEAQ (reference sequence). The CDR3 bases are TGTGCCAGCAGCCAGTCGGTCTCTGGGGCCAACGTCCTGACTTTC. This gives the protein CASSQSVSGANVLTF.

The chain is built from TRBV21-1 and TRBJ2-3. TRBV21-1 is annotated as a pseudogene. This CDR3 has 15 residues. CDR3: CASTQAGFHTDTQYF. CDR3 bases: TGTGCCAGCACCCAAGCGGGTTTTCACACAGATACGCAGTATTTT.